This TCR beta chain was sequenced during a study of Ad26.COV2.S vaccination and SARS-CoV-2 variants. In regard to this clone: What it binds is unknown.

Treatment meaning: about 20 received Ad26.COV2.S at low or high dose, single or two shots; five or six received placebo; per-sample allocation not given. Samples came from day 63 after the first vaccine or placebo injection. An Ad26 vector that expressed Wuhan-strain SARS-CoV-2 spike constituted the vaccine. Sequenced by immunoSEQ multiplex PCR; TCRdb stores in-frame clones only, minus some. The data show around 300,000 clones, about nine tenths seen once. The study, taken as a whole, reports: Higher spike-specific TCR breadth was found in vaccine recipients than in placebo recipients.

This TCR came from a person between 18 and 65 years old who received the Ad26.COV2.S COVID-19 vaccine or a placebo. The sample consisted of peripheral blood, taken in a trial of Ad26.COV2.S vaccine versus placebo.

CDR3 region: CASSPGNSGRAEFF. CDR3 bases: TGTGCCAGCAGCCCCGGAAATAGCGGGAGGGCCGAGTTCTTC. The genes are TRBV7-9 and TRBJ2-1; 11 nucleotides match TRBD2. V shed 5 bases, J shed 14 bases, and the junction held 11 bases outside the gene matches. The CDR3 contains 14 residues. Germline CDR1 is SEHNR and CDR2 is FQNEAQ (reference sequence).